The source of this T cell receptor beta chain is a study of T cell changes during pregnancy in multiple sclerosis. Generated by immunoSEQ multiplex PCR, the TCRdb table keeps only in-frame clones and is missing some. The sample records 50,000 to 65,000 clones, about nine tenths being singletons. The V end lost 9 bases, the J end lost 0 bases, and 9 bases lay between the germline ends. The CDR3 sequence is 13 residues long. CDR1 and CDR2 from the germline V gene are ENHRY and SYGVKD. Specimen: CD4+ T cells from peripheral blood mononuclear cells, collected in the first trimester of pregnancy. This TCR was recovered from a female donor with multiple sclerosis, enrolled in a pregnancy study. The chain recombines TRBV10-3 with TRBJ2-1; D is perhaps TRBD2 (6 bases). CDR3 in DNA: TGTGCCATATGGGGAGGCTCCTACAATGAGCAGTTCTTC. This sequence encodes CAIWGGSYNEQFF.